This TCR beta chain comes out of a study of T cell responses to AZD1222 COVID-19 vaccine. Study background: Analysis merged second doses at about 4 or about 12 weeks.

With 4 bases removed from V and 1 base from J, the gap between germline ends came to 9 bases. The CDR3 has 14 residues. Germline CDR1 SGDLS, CDR2 YYNGEE. Using immunoSEQ multiplex PCR, the repertoire was profiled, and TCRdb retains in-frame clones only, with some absent. Among 120,000 or so clones, 80% to 90% were seen once, and the ten largest hold roughly 1.7%. The specimen comprised peripheral blood, sampled on day 0 of AZD1222 vaccination. This chain uses TRBV9 with TRBJ2-1; no clear D gene. The sequence was collected from an adult in good health. CDR3 amino acids: CASSPDASYNEQFF. In nucleotides, the CDR3 is TGTGCCAGCAGCCCGGATGCTTCCTACAATGAGCAGTTCTTC.